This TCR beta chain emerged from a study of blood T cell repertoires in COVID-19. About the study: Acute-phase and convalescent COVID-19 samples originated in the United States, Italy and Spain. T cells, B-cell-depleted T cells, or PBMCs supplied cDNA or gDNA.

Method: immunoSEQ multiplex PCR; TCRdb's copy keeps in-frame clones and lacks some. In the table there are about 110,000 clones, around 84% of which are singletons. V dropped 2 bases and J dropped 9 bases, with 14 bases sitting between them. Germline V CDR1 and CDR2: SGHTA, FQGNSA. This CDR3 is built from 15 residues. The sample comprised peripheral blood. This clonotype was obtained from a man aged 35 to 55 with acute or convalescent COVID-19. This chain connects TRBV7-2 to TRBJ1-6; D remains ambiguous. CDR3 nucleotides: TGTGCCAGCAGCTTACAGACGATAGCAAGTTCACCCCTCCACTTT. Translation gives CASSLQTIASSPLHF.